This T cell receptor (beta chain) was identified in a study of OX40 agonist ivuxolimab in advanced cancers. The V gene's germline CDR1 is LNHDA and CDR2 SQIVND (reference sequence). The V and J ends lost 7 bases and 7 bases respectively, with 11 bases between them. The CDR3 is 12 residues long. Clones were sequenced by immunoSEQ multiplex PCR, and TCRdb holds only the in-frame ones, with some missing. The sample lists approximately 100,000 clones; 70% to 90% were seen once. The source is an adult with an advanced solid tumor such as melanoma, head and neck, liver or kidney cancer. The chain uses TRBV19 and TRBJ1-3; D might be TRBD1 (5 bases). Sequencing was performed on CD4+ or CD8+ T cells sorted from blood, taken in a trial of the OX40 agonist ivuxolimab. The CDR3 DNA reads TGTGCCAGTACGGGGGTCTGGAACACCATATATTTT. Amino acid sequence: CASTGVWNTIYF.